The sequence of this T cell receptor (beta chain) was determined in a study of control samples from healthy donors and cancer patients. Sequencing used immunoSEQ multiplex PCR; TCRdb keeps in-frame clones, though not all of them. This table has roughly 120,000 clones, around nine tenths appearing once. The germline V and J ends were trimmed by 7 bases and 3 bases, with 13 bases remaining between them. The CDR3 totals 13 residues. Germline V gene sequence: CDR1 SNHLY, CDR2 FYNNEI. Specimen: blood. The genes are TRBV2 and TRBJ2-7; TRBD1 might be the D (6 bases). This TCR was recovered from a man in his forties or fifties in good health. The CDR3 loop reads CASTRGRGYEQYF. The CDR3, as DNA: TGTGCCAGCACTCGGGGCAGGGGCTACGAGCAGTACTTC.